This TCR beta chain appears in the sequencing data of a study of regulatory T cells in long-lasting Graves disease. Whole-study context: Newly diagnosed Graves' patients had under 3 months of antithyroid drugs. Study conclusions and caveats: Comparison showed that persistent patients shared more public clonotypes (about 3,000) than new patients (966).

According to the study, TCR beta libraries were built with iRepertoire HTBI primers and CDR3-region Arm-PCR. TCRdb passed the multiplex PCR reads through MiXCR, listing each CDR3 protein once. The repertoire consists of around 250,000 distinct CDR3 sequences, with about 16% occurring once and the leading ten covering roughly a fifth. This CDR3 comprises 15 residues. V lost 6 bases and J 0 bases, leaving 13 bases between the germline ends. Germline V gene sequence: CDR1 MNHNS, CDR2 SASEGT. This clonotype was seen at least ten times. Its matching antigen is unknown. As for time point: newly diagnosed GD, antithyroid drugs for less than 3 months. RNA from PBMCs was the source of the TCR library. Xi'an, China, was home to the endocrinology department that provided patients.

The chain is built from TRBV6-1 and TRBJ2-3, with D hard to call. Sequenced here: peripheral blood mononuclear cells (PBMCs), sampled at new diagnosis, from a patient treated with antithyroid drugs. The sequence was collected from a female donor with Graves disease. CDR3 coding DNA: TGTGCCAGCAGGGACGAAGGGTCTAGCACAGATACGCAGTATTTT. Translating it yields CASRDEGSSTDTQYF.